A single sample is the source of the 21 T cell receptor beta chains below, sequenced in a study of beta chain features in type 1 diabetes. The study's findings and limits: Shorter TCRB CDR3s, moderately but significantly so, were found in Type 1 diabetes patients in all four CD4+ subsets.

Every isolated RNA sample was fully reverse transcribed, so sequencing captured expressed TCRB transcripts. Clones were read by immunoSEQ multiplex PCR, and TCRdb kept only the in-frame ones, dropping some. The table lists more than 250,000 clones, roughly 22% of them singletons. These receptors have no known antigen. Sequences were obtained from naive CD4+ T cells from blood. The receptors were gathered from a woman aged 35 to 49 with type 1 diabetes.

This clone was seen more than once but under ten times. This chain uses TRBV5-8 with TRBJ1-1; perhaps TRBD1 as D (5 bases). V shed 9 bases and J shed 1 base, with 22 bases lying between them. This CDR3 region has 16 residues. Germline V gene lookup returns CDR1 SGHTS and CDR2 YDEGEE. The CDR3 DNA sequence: TGTGCCACCCGCCCCTCCCTACAGGAGCCGAACACTGAAGCTTTCTTT. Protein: CATRPSLQEPNTEAFF.

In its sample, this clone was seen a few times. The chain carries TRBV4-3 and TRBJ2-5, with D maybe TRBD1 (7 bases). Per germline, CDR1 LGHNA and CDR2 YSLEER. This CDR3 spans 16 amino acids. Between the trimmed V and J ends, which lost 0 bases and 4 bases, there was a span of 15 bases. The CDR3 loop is CASSQELADRAETQYF. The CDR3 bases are TGCGCCAGCAGCCAAGAACTAGCAGACAGGGCAGAGACCCAGTACTTC.

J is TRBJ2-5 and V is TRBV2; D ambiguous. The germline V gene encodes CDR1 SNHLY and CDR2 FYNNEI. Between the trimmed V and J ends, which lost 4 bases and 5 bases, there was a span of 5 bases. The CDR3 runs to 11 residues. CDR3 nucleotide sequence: TGTGCCAGCAGTGTATCGGAGACCCAGTACTTC. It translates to CASSVSETQYF.

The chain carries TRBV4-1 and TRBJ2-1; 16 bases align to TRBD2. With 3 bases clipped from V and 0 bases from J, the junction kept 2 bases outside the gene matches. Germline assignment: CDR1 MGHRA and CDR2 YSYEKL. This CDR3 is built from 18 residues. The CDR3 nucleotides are TGCGCCAGCAGCCAGGGACTAGCGGGGGGGCACTCCTACAATGAGCAGTTCTTC. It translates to CASSQGLAGGHSYNEQFF.

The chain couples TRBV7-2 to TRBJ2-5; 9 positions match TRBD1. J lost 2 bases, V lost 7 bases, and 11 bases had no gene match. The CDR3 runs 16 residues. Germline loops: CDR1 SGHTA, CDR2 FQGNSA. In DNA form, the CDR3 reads TGTGCCAGCACCCCCATCCGCGACAGGGGGCAAGAGACCCAGTACTTC. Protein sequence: CASTPIRDRGQETQYF. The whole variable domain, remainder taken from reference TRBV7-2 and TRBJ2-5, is GAGVSQSPSNKVTEKGKDVELRCDPISGHTALYWYRQSLGQGLEFLIYFQGNSAPDKSGLPSDRFSAERTGGSVSTLTIQRTQQEDSAVYLCASTPIRDRGQETQYFGPGTRLLVL.

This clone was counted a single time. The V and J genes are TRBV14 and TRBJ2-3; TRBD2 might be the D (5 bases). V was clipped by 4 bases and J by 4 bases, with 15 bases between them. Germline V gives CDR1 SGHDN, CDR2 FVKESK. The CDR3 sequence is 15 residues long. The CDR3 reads CASSPLRPRADTQYF. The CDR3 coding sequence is TGTGCCAGCAGCCCCTTACGACCGCGGGCAGATACGCAGTATTTT.

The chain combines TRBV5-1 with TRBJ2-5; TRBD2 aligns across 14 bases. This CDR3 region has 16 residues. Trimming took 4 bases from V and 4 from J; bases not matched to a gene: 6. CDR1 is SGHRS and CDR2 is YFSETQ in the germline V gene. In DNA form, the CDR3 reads TGCGCCAGCAGCAACGGACTAGCGGGAGGAGGAGAGACCCAGTACTTC. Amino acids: CASSNGLAGGGETQYF.

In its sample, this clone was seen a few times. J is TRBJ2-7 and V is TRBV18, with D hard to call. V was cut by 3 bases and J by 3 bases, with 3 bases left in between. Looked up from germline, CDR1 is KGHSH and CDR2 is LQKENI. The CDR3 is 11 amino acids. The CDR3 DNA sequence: TGTGCCAGCTCACCTCGCTACGAGCAGTACTTC. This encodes CASSPRYEQYF.

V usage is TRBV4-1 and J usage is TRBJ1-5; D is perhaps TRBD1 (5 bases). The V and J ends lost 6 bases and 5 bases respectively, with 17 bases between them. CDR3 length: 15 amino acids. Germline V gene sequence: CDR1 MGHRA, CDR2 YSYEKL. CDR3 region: CASSMTRLGDQPQHF. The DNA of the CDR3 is TGCGCCAGCAGTATGACACGGTTAGGGGATCAGCCCCAGCATTTT.

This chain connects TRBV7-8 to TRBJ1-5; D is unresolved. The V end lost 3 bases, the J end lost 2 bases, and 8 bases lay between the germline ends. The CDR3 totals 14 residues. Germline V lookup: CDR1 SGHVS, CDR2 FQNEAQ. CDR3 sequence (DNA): TGTGCCAGCAGCTTGGATAGCGGCAATCAGCCCCAGCATTTT. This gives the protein CASSLDSGNQPQHF. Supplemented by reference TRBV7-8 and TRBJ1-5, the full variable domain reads GAGVSQSPRYKVAKRGQDVALRCDPISGHVSLFWYQQALGQGPEFLTYFQNEAQLDKSGLPSDRFFAERPEGSVSTLKIQRTQQEDSAVYLCASSLDSGNQPQHFGDGTRLSIL.

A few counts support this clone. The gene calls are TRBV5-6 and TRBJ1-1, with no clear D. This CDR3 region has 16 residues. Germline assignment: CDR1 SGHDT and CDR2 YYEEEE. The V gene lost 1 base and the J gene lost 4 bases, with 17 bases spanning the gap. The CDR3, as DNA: TGTGCCAGCAGCTTGTGGCAGAGACCCGGGAGCACTGAAGCTTTCTTT. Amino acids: CASSLWQRPGSTEAFF.

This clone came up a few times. The CDR3 protein is CASSQWGGETNNEQFF. DNA for the CDR3: TGCGCCAGCAGTCAGTGGGGGGGGGAAACTAACAATGAGCAGTTCTTC. The chain employs TRBV5-1 and TRBJ2-1; 7 positions agree with TRBD2. Germline loops: CDR1 SGHRS, CDR2 YFSETQ. CDR3 size: 16 residues. The V and J ends lost 5 bases and 5 bases, in that order; junction bases with no gene match: 13.

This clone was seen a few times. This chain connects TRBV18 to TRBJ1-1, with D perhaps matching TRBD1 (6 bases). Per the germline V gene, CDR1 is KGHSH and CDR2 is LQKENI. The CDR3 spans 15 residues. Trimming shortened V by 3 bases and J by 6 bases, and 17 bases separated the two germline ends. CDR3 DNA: TGTGCCAGCTCACCGGGAACAGGGAGTCGGGCTGAAGCTTTCTTT. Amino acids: CASSPGTGSRAEAFF.

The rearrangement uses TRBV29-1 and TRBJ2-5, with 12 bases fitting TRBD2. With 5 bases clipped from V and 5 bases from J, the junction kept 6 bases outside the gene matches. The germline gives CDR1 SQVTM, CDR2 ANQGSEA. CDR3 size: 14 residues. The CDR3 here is CSVTTSGRGETQYF. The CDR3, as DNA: TGCAGCGTTACGACTAGCGGGAGAGGGGAGACCCAGTACTTC.

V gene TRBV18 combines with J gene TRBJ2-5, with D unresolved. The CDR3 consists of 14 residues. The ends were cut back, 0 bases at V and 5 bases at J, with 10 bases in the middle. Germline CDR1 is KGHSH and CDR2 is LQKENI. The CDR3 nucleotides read TGTGCCAGCTCACCACCGAGCTGGCGGGAGACCCAGTACTTC. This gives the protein CASSPPSWRETQYF.

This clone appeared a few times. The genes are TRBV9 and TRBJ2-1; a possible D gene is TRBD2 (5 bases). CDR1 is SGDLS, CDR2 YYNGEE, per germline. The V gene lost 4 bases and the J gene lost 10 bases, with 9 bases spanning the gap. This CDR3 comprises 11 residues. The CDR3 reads CASSKGDEQFF. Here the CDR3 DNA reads TGTGCCAGCAGCAAGGGAGACGAGCAGTTCTTC.

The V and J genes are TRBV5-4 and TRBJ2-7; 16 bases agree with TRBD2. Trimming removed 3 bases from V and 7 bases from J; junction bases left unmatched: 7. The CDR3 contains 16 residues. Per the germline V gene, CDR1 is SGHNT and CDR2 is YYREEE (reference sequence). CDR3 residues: CASSSGTSGRVGEQYF. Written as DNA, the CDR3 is TGTGCCAGCAGCTCGGGGACTAGCGGGAGGGTAGGAGAGCAGTACTTC.

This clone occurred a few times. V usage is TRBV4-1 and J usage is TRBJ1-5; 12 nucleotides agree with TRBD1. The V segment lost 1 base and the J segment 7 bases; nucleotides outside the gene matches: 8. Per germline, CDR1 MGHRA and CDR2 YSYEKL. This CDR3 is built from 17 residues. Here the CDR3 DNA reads TGCGCCAGCAGCCAAGGCGCAGGGACAGGGGGCGGGCAGCCCCAGCATTTT. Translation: CASSQGAGTGGGQPQHF.

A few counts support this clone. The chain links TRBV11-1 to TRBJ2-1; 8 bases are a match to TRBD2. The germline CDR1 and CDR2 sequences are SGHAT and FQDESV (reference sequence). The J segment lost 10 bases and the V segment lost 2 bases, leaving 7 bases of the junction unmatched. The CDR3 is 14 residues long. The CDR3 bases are TGTGCCAGCAGCTTAACCGGGGGGGTCGGGGAGCAGTTCTTC. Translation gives CASSLTGGVGEQFF.

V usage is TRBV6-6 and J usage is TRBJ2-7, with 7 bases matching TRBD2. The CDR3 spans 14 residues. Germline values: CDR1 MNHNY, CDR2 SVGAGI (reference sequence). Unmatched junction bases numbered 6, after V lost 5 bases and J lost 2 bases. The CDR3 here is CASSIGGTPYEQYF. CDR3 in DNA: TGTGCCAGCAGTATCGGGGGGACCCCCTACGAGCAGTACTTC.

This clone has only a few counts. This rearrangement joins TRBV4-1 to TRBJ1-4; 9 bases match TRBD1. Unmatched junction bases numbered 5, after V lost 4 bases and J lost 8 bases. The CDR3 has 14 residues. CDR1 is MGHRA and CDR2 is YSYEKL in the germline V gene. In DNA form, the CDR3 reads TGCGCCAGCAGCCTGGACAGGGGAAAGGAAAAACTGTTTTTT. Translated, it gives CASSLDRGKEKLFF.